This T cell receptor beta chain was captured by sequencing in a study of blood T cell repertoires in COVID-19. In the study overall: Acute and convalescent COVID-19 samples came from the United States, Italy and Spain. From T cells, B-cell-depleted T cells, or PBMCs came the material, which was cDNA or gDNA.

Germline trimming cut 6 bases from V and 0 bases from J; bases unmatched to any gene: 4. The CDR3 consists of 15 residues. Germline V gene data show CDR1 as SEHNR and CDR2 as FQNEAQ (reference sequence). Original data processing: How many nucleated cells were present was estimated from reference gene primer amplification. Profiling relied on immunoSEQ multiplex PCR, and the TCRdb table lists in-frame clones only, not all of them. That table gives V, J and clone size, and the DNA gave D and trimming. The sample shows a few hundred thousand clones, 85% of them seen only once. This clone was seen a single time.

The chain carries TRBV7-9 and TRBJ1-2; TRBD1 aligns across 10 bases. Sequencing was performed on peripheral blood. The receptor's source is a woman in her late teens or twenties with acute or convalescent COVID-19. In nucleotides, the CDR3 is TGTGCCAGCAGTTGGGGACAGGGGCCTAACTATGGCTACACCTTC. Residues: CASSWGQGPNYGYTF.